This T cell receptor beta chain stems from a study of T cell responses to AZD1222 COVID-19 vaccine. Whole-study findings and limits: Regions 160-218 and 743-854 dominated among vaccine-associated CD4 TCRs spanning spike. Seropositivity was recorded at baseline in only six AZD1222 recipients.

Sequencing used immunoSEQ multiplex PCR; TCRdb keeps in-frame clones, though not all of them. The sample yields over 150,000 clones, around 88% seen once. In the case of this clone: The antigen is unknown.

The source is an adult who received the AZD1222 COVID-19 vaccine. This sample comprised peripheral blood, obtained 28 days after the second AZD1222 dose.

The CDR3 DNA reads TGTGCCAGCAGTCCCGCCCCGACAGGGTCGGGTGAAAAACTGTTTTTT. It is translated as CASSPAPTGSGEKLFF. J is TRBJ1-4 and V is TRBV28, with 7 positions matching TRBD1. V lost 5 bases to trimming and J lost 7 bases; unmatched junction nucleotides: 13. The CDR3 runs 16 residues. The germline CDR1 and CDR2 sequences are MDHEN and SYDVKM.